This T cell receptor (beta chain) was captured by sequencing in a study of TET2 disruption in CD19-targeted CAR T cells listed by TCRdb under 2018. The study in broad terms: No additional inclusion criteria were applied, and the number of samples was determined by the original clinical trial design and by sample availability. Beyond this particular receptor, the publication reports: Conclusions about the patient's CAR T cells rested on extensive analysis of a single subject.

The immunoSEQ assay was used to perform TCR beta chain deep sequencing. The published analysis was carried out like this. Clonotype frequencies were computed using only productive TCR beta rearrangements. TCRdb re-hosts the immuneACCESS table, in-frame sequences only. Its copies lack some clones; in the studies checked, an unresolved V gene accounts for under half of them, and the cause for the rest is not known. V and J calls and clone size are given by that table; D and trimming were obtained from the DNA. The sample table on file contains about 25,000 clones. The biggest ten clones account for 1.9% of the sample. This sample's treatment or condition label indicates: autologous CTL019 cells: CD19 CAR with 4-1BB and CD3 zeta domains. TCR zeta and 4-1BB costimulatory signaling domains were incorporated into the CD19 CAR. T cells for CTL019 manufacturing were collected from peripheral blood by means of leukapheresis. The DNeasy Blood and Tissue Kit was used to extract genomic DNA from pre-infusion T cells, peripheral blood, or sorted post-infusion T cells.

A note on this clone: The antigen it binds to is not known. The CDR3 end lies 3 residues beyond the end of the read and is filled in from the germline J gene.

V ends up 5 bases short and J 2 bases short, with an unmatched junction base count of 16. The germline V gene encodes CDR1 DFQATT and CDR2 SNEGSKA (reference sequence). Its CDR3 holds 18 amino acids, cysteine through phenylalanine. The CDR3 was read in part: 45 bases, with the frame set at base 1. Sequences were derived from CD8- CAR+ T cells sorted from cultured blood T cells, sampled for CD19 CAR T cell therapy. Read against the paper, the sample's cell subset or site label means: CD8-negative CAR-positive T cells from the infusion product. The sequence links TRBV20-1 to TRBJ2-1; TRBD2 fits 9 bases in the junction. The origin of this receptor is a man in his sixties or seventies with chronic lymphocytic leukemia. The CDR3 reads as follows: CSAEGGLAGGGAYNEQFF. CDR3 DNA (partial): TGCAGTGCTGAGGGGGGGCTCGCGGGCGGGGGGGCCTACAATGAG.